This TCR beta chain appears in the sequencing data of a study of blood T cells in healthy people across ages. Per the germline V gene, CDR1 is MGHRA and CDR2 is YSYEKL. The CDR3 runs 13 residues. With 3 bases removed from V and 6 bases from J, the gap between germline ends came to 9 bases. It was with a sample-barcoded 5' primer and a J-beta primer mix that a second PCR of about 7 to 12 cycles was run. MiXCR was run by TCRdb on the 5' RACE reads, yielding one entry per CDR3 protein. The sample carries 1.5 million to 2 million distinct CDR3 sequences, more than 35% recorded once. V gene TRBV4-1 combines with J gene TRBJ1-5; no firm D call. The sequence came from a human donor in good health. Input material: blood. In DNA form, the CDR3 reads TGCGCCAGCAGCCACGGTTGGGGTCAGCCCCAGCATTTT. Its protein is CASSHGWGQPQHF.